The 9 T cell receptor beta chains below come from one sample, sequenced in a study of molecular identifiers for immune sequencing clone quantification. TCRdb independently ran MiXCR on the PCR reads; one entry per CDR3 protein. Among approximately 670,000 distinct CDR3 sequences listed, 20% were seen once. Sequenced input: naive CD8+ T cells from blood, with Jurkat cell RNA spiked in. Subset defined: FACS-sorted CD8+CD4-CCR7+CD45RA+ naive T cells. The receptors here all came from a human donor in good health. Some libraries in this study had Jurkat cell RNA spiked in.

This clonotype showed up many times. The rearrangement uses TRBV11-2 and TRBJ2-6; D unclear. CDR3 length equals 18 residues. CDR1 SGHAT and CDR2 FQNNGV come from the germline V gene. V lost 2 bases, J lost 0 bases, and 14 bases lay in between. The CDR3 protein is CASSLSPLPDSGANVLTF. The CDR3 nucleotides are TGTGCCAGCAGCTTAAGTCCGCTGCCGGACTCTGGGGCCAACGTCCTGACTTTC.

The chain's CDR3 is CASSVGTGGSYNSPLHF. In DNA form, the CDR3 reads TGTGCCAGCAGTGTCGGGACAGGGGGTTCCTATAATTCACCCCTCCACTTT. The chain combines TRBV6-6 with TRBJ1-6, with TRBD1 matching 11 bases. Germline CDR1 reads MNHNY; CDR2 reads SVGAGI (reference sequence). V gave up 5 bases and J gave up 1 base; unmatched junction bases: 4. The CDR3 runs to 17 residues.

This clonotype was seen ten or more times. The chain recombines TRBV27 with TRBJ2-1; D may be TRBD2 (5 bases). Looked up from germline, CDR1 is MNHEY and CDR2 is SMNVEV (reference sequence). The V end was cut by 8 bases, the J end by 8 bases, with 28 bases between. The CDR3 spans 17 residues. The CDR3 DNA reads as TGTGCCAGCTCCGACCGGCGGGCCCTACTTCCCAGCGATGAGCAGTTCTTC. Amino acid sequence: CASSDRRALLPSDEQFF.

A note on this clonotype: A much more abundant neighbour one base away suggests this may be a read error. The rearrangement joins TRBV13 to TRBJ2-5, with D uncertain. CDR1 is PRHDT and CDR2 is FYEKMQ in the germline V gene (reference sequence). The CDR3 covers 14 residues. V lost 7 bases and J 7 bases, leaving 19 bases between the germline ends. In DNA, the CDR3 is TGTGCCAGCACTATTGTAGGGTCCCCAGGGACCCAGTACTTC. Protein: CASTIVGSPGTQYF.

This clonotype was observed at least ten times. The chain links TRBV12-3 or TRBV12-4 to TRBJ2-7; 9 nucleotides align to TRBD1. The CDR3 is made up of 14 amino acids. V lost 6 bases and J lost 6; bases outside the gene matches: 9. The CDR3 loop reads CASSPPGQGTEQYF. The CDR3 nucleotides read TGTGCCAGCAGCCCCCCAGGACAGGGGACCGAGCAGTACTTC.

With regard to this clonotype: Possible read error: a much larger clone is one base away. The chain links TRBV20-1 to TRBJ2-7; a possible D gene is TRBD2 (5 bases). CDR3 size: 13 residues. V lost 5 bases to trimming and J lost 2 bases, with 13 bases between them. Germline loops: CDR1 DFQATT, CDR2 SNEGSKA (reference sequence). CDR3 sequence (DNA): TGCAGTGCTGGAAGCGGCCTACCCTACGAGCAGTACTTC. This encodes CSAGSGLPYEQYF.

Worth noting for this clonotype: This may arise from a read error, as a much more abundant clone is one base away. This chain links TRBV27 with TRBJ2-3, with 11 bases fitting TRBD2. The CDR3 totals 18 residues. Germline values: CDR1 MNHEY, CDR2 SMNVEV (reference sequence). The CDR3 spells CACSLYPSGGYSTDTQYF. The DNA for the CDR3 is TGTGCCTGCAGTTTATACCCTAGCGGGGGGTACAGCACAGATACGCAGTATTTT.

V gene TRBV9 combines with J gene TRBJ2-7; a possible D gene is TRBD2 (5 bases). The ends were cut back, 4 bases at V and 0 bases at J, with 20 bases in the middle. The CDR3 extends over 17 amino acids. Germline assignment: CDR1 SGDLS and CDR2 YYNGEE. CDR3 sequence reads: CASSLGGSSGLSYEQYF. In nucleotides, the CDR3 is TGTGCCAGCAGCTTAGGTGGGTCGAGCGGACTCTCCTACGAGCAGTACTTC.

J is TRBJ2-7 and V is TRBV2, with D tentatively TRBD1 (7 bases). The germline V gene encodes CDR1 SNHLY and CDR2 FYNNEI. V lost 8 bases and J lost 6, with 11 bases in between. This CDR3 is built from 11 residues. The CDR3 region is CASQEGAEQYF. The CDR3 DNA follows: TGTGCCAGCCAGGAGGGGGCCGAGCAGTACTTC.